Each of the 14 T cell receptor beta chains below was sequenced from the same sample in a study of blood T cell repertoires in COVID-19. Assay: immunoSEQ multiplex PCR; the TCRdb copy retains only in-frame clones and omits some. Among 95,000 to 150,000 clones listed, 90% were seen once. The sequencing input was peripheral blood. The receptors stem from a woman between 55 and 75 years old with COVID-19, enrolled during active disease.

CDR3 bases: TGTGCCAGCAGCAGGGGTCCCAATGAGCAGTTCTTC. Protein: CASSRGPNEQFF. The J gene is TRBJ2-1, the V gene TRBV6-5, with D perhaps matching TRBD1 (6 bases). CDR3 size: 12 residues. The germline gives CDR1 MNHEY, CDR2 SVGAGI. Trimming removed 6 bases at V and 6 bases at J, with 9 bases between.

The chain carries TRBV4-3 and TRBJ1-1; the match to TRBD1 covers 7 bases. This CDR3 comprises 18 residues. Germline V gene data show CDR1 as LGHNA and CDR2 as YSLEER. With V trimmed by 1 base and J by 3 bases, 14 bases remained unmatched. CDR3 sequence reads: CASSQGIQGGKRDTEAFF. The CDR3 DNA reads TGCGCCAGCAGCCAAGGAATTCAGGGGGGAAAGAGGGACACTGAAGCTTTCTTT.

The V and J genes are TRBV18 and TRBJ1-2; D may be TRBD1 (5 bases). This CDR3 comprises 14 residues. Trimming removed 3 bases from V and 4 bases from J, with 12 bases in between. Germline CDR1 reads KGHSH; CDR2 reads LQKENI. CDR3 in amino acids: CASSPAGQLYGYTF. CDR3 in DNA: TGTGCCAGCTCACCCGCGGGGCAGCTCTATGGCTACACCTTC. Full variable domain (missing parts from reference TRBV18 and TRBJ1-2): NAGVMQNPRHLVRRRGQEARLRCSPMKGHSHVYWYRQLPEEGLKFMVYLQKENIIDESGMPKERFSAEFPKEGPSILRIQQVVRGDSAAYFCASSPAGQLYGYTFGSGTRLTVV.

V is TRBV9 and J is TRBJ2-2; TRBD2 aligns across 7 bases. The germline CDR1 and CDR2 sequences are SGDLS and YYNGEE. The CDR3 loop spans 16 amino acids. V trimming: 0 bases; J trimming: 1 base; junction bases outside the gene matches: 3. For the CDR3, the DNA is TGTGCCAGCAGCGTAGGTTCGGGGGGGAACACCGGGGAGCTGTTTTTT. Amino acids: CASSVGSGGNTGELFF.

J is TRBJ1-4 and V is TRBV25-1; TRBD1 matches 7 bases. Germline V CDR1 and CDR2: MGHDK, SYGVNS. J lost 6 bases, V lost 3 bases, and 4 bases had no gene match. The CDR3 spans 14 residues. CDR3 loop: CASSEVDRDEKLFF. The CDR3 DNA is TGTGCCAGCAGTGAGGTAGACAGGGATGAAAAACTGTTTTTT.

The table lists this clone with a count of one. This rearrangement joins TRBV19 to TRBJ1-2; no reliable D call. V lost 3 bases to trimming and J lost 5 bases, with 7 bases between them. This CDR3 is 12 amino acids long. CDR1 is LNHDA, CDR2 SQIVND, per germline (reference sequence). In DNA form, the CDR3 reads TGTGCCAGTAGTATGGGAGAGTATGGCTACACCTTC. Its protein is CASSMGEYGYTF.

The rearrangement joins TRBV3-1 (or the pseudogene TRBV3-2) to TRBJ1-4; 8 bases map to TRBD1. This CDR3 is 15 amino acids long. From germline, CDR1 is LGHDT and CDR2 YNNKEL (reference sequence). The trim removed 2 bases at V and 10 bases at J, leaving 9 bases unmatched. The DNA of the CDR3 is TGTGCCAGCAGCCAAACGACAGGGGACAACGGAAAACTGTTTTTT. Translating gives CASSQTTGDNGKLFF.

The chain joins TRBV7-9 to TRBJ1-2; 7 nucleotides line up with TRBD1. The V gene's germline CDR1 is SEHNR and CDR2 FQNEAQ (reference sequence). V dropped 3 bases and J dropped 8; count of bases not matched to a gene: 9. CDR3 length equals 14 residues. The CDR3 DNA is TGTGCCAGCAGCTTCCATCAGGGGGAAGGGGGCTACACCTTC. Translating it yields CASSFHQGEGGYTF. The variable domain in full, with the rest retrieved from reference TRBV7-9 and TRBJ1-2, is DTGVSQNPRHKITKRGQNVTFRCDPISEHNRLYWYRQTLGQGPEFLTYFQNEAQLEKSRLLSDRFSAERPKGSFSTLEIQRTEQGDSAMYLCASSFHQGEGGYTFGSGTRLTVV.

This clone was recorded once. V gene TRBV19 combines with J gene TRBJ1-1, with unresolved D. V shed 6 bases and J shed 4 bases, with 15 bases lying between them. In germline, CDR1 is LNHDA, CDR2 SQIVND (reference sequence). The CDR3 has 14 amino acids. CDR3 nucleotide sequence: TGTGCCAGTAGACATGGAAATCGGGGCACTGAAGCTTTCTTT. Its translation: CASRHGNRGTEAFF.

This rearrangement joins TRBV6-4 to TRBJ2-7, with a possible D match to TRBD1 (6 bases). The CDR3 is 14 amino acids. The V gene's germline CDR1 is MRHNA and CDR2 SNTAGT. Trimming removed 7 bases at V and 0 bases at J, with 13 bases between. The CDR3 DNA is TGTGCCAGCAAAATGACAGGCACCTCCTACGAGCAGTACTTC. This encodes CASKMTGTSYEQYF.

The CDR3, as DNA: TGTGCCAGCTCACCCGATACAGGGGATATCTACGAGCAGTACTTC. As protein: CASSPDTGDIYEQYF. The chain has TRBV18 and TRBJ2-7; 7 bases map to TRBD1. Germline CDR1 reads KGHSH; CDR2 reads LQKENI. There are 15 residues in the CDR3. Trimming took 3 bases from V and 3 from J; bases not matched to a gene: 8.

The chain links TRBV19 to TRBJ1-5; unclear D gene. Germline CDR1 is LNHDA and CDR2 is SQIVND (reference sequence). Deletions cut 4 bases from V and 2 bases from J, with 12 bases between. The CDR3 covers 15 residues. The CDR3 is CASSTSPSGNQPQHF. The CDR3 DNA follows: TGTGCCAGTAGTACGAGTCCCTCCGGCAATCAGCCCCAGCATTTT.

The V gene is TRBV5-5, the J gene TRBJ2-5, with D possibly TRBD1 on 6 matching bases. CDR1 is SGHKS, CDR2 YYEKEE, per germline (reference sequence). This CDR3 comprises 14 residues. The V end was cut by 2 bases, the J end by 5 bases, with 13 bases between. This chain's CDR3 is CASSFGHREETQYF. Written as DNA, the CDR3 is TGTGCCAGCAGCTTCGGACACAGGGAGGAGACCCAGTACTTC.

The chain is built from TRBV19 and TRBJ2-1, with 8 nucleotides matching TRBD1. V trimming: 5 bases; J trimming: 4 bases; junction bases outside the gene matches: 7. The germline gives CDR1 LNHDA, CDR2 SQIVND (reference sequence). The CDR3 contains 15 residues. CDR3 nucleotides: TGTGCCAGTAGTGCGGGGACAGGACCGTACAATGAGCAGTTCTTC. Translating it yields CASSAGTGPYNEQFF. Looking up the rest from reference TRBV19 and TRBJ2-1 gives the full variable domain: DGGITQSPKYLFRKEGQNVTLSCEQNLNHDAMYWYRQDPGQGLRLIYYSQIVNDFQKGDIAEGYSVSREKKESFPLTVTSAQKNPTAFYLCASSAGTGPYNEQFFGPGTRLTVL.